Reported below is one T cell receptor beta chain. Libraries were prepared by immunoSEQ multiplex PCR; TCRdb keeps only in-frame clonotypes and omits some of them. The sample has about 20,000 clones; 84% are singletons. This specimen belongs to a study of OX40 agonist ivuxolimab in advanced cancers. CDR1 and CDR2 from the germline V gene are MNHNS and SASEGT. This CDR3 comprises 12 residues. The chain links TRBV6-1 to TRBJ2-5; D might be TRBD1 or TRBD2, each matching 5 bases. With the DNA end fitting TRBJ2-7 better, the J assignment may be wrong. This TCR came from an adult with an advanced solid tumor such as melanoma, head and neck, liver or kidney cancer. Specimen: CD4+ or CD8+ T cells sorted from blood, collected in a trial of the OX40 agonist ivuxolimab. This CDR3 is CASTPGPGEQYF. The DNA for the CDR3 is TGTGCCAGCACTCCGGGGCCGGGCGAGCAGTACTTC.